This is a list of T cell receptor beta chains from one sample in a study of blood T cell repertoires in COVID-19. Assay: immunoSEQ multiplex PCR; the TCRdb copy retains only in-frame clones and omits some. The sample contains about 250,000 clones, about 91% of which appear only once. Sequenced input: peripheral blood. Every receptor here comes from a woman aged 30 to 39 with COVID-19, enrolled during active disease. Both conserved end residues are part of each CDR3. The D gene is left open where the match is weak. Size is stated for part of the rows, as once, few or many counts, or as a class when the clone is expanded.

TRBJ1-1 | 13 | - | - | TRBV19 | TGTGCCAGTAGCGGACAGCCGAACACTGAAGCTTTCTTT | CASSGQPNTEAFF
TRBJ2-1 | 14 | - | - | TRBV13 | TGTGCCAGCAGCCCAGAGGGCCGAAACAATGAGCAGTTCTTC | CASSPEGRNNEQFF
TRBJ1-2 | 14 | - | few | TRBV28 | TGTGCCAGCAACCCTCGCGGACAGAACTATGGCTACACCTTC | CASNPRGQNYGYTF
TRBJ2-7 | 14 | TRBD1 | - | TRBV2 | TGTGCCAGCAGTTTGGACAGGGGATCCTACGAGCAGTACTTC | CASSLDRGSYEQYF
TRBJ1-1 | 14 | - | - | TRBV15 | TGTGCCACCAGCAGAGATTTATTGGGAGATGAAGCTTTCTTT | CATSRDLLGDEAFF
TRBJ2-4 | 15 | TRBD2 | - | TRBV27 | TGTGCCAGCAGTTTTTCAGTAGCGGGGGGGAACATTCAGTACTTC | CASSFSVAGGNIQYF
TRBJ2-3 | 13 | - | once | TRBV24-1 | TGTGCCACCAGTGATTTCCGGGGATATACGCAGTATTTT | CATSDFRGYTQYF
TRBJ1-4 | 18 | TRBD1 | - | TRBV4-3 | TGCGCCAGCAGCCAGCTTAAGGGGGCGAGTATGACTAATGAAAAACTGTTTTTT | CASSQLKGASMTNEKLFF
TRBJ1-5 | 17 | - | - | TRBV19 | TGTGCCAGTAGTATTGCTATCAGGGCGGTATCGAATCAGCCCCAGCATTTT | CASSIAIRAVSNQPQHF
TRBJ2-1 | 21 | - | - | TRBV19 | TGTGCCAGTAGTCTTGGCGAAAGGGTCTTTTGGGTCAGGGACTCCTACAATGAGCAGTTCTTC | CASSLGERVFWVRDSYNEQFF
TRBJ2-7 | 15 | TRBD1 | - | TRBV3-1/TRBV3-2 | TGTGCCAGCAGCCCAACGGACAGGGTGGCAGACGAGCAGTACTTC | CASSPTDRVADEQYF
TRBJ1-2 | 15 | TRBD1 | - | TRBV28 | TGTGCCAGCAGTTTGGGGACAGGGAAGAACTATGGCTACACCTTC | CASSLGTGKNYGYTF
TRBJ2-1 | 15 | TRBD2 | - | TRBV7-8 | TGTGCCAGCAGCTTAGGACTAGCAGGAGGGAATGAGCAGTTCTTC | CASSLGLAGGNEQFF
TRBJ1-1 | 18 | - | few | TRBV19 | TGTGCCAGTAGTATCGGGAAAGACTTTTTTTCCATGAACACTGAAGCTTTCTTT | CASSIGKDFFSMNTEAFF
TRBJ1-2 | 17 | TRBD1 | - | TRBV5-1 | TGCGCCAGCAGCTTGGCGGGACAGGACCTTAACCATCATGGCTACACCTTC | CASSLAGQDLNHHGYTF
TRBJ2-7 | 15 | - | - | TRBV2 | TGTGCCAGCAGTGAAGGGGCAGGGATAGCCTACGAGCAGTACTTC | CASSEGAGIAYEQYF
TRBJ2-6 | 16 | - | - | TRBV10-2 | TGCGCCAGCAGTGTGTTCGCGTTCTCTGGGGCCAACGTCCTGACTTTC | CASSVFAFSGANVLTF
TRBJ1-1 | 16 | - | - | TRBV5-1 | TGCGCCAGCAGCTCTTACGGACGGCAGGGAGGGACTGAAGCTTTCTTT | CASSSYGRQGGTEAFF
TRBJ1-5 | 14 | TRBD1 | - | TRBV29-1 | TGCAGCGTCGCATCGGGACAGGACAATCAGCCCCAGCATTTT | CSVASGQDNQPQHF
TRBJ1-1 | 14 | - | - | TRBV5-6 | TGTGCCAGCAGTGCCCGGCCTCGGGACACTGAAGCTTTCTTT | CASSARPRDTEAFF
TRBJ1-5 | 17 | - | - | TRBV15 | TGTGCCACCAGCAGAGGTAAAGATGAGTATAGCAATCAGCCCCAGCATTTT | CATSRGKDEYSNQPQHF
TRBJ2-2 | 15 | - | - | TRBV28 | TGTGCCAGCAGCCTAAGGGGCTGGAACACCGGGGAGCTGTTTTTT | CASSLRGWNTGELFF
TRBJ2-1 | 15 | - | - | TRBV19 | TGTGCCAGTAGCAAGACGGTTACTAGGCGCAATGAGCAGTTCTTC | CASSKTVTRRNEQFF
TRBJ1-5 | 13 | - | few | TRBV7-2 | TGTGCCAGCAGCTACGAGAGGAATCAGCCCCAGCATTTT | CASSYERNQPQHF
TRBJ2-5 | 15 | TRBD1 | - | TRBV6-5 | TGTGCCAGCCGCCGGACAGGGGGTGGCCAAGAGACCCAGTACTTC | CASRRTGGGQETQYF
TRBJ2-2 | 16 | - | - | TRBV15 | TGTGCCACCAGCAGAGACAGGTCCCCGAACACCGGGGAGCTGTTTTTT | CATSRDRSPNTGELFF
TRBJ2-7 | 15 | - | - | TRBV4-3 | TGCGCCAGCAGCCGAGGGATCGACACCCCCTTCGAGCAGTACTTC | CASSRGIDTPFEQYF
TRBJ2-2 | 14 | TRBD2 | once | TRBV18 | TGTGCCAGCAGACTAGCGGGAGAAGGCGGGGAGCTGTTTTTT | CASRLAGEGGELFF
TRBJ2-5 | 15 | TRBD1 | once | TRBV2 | TGTGCCAGCACCGACGGACAGGGGGTTCAAGAGACCCAGTACTTC | CASTDGQGVQETQYF
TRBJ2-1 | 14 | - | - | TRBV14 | TGTGCCAGCAGCCAGGCAGCCAGCGACAGTGAGCAGTTCTTC | CASSQAASDSEQFF
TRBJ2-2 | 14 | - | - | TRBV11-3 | TGTGCCAGCAGCACTATAAAGGGGGCCGGGGAGCTGTTTTTT | CASSTIKGAGELFF
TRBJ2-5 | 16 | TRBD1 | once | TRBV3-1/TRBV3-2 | TGTGCCAGCAGCCAATTGACCGGACAGGGTAGTGAGACCCAGTACTTC | CASSQLTGQGSETQYF
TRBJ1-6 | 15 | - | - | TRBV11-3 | TGTGCCAGCAGCTCGCACAGGGCGTATAATTCACCCCTCCACTTT | CASSSHRAYNSPLHF
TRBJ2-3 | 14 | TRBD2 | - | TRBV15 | TGTGCCACCACAATGCGGGGGGGCCCAGATACGCAGTATTTT | CATTMRGGPDTQYF
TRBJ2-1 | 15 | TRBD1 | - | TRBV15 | TGTGCCACCAGCAGAGAGGGGACAGGATACAATGAGCAGTTCTTC | CATSREGTGYNEQFF
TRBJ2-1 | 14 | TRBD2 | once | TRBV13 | TGTGCCAGCAGCGTGGGACTAGCGGCGAAAGAGCAGTTCTTC | CASSVGLAAKEQFF
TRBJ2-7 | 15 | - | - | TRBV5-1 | TGCGCCAGCAGCTTGGCGGCAGGGTCTTTCTACGAGCAGTACTTC | CASSLAAGSFYEQYF
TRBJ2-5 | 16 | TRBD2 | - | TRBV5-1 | TGCGCCAGCAGCTTAGGACTAGCGGGGGAACAAGAGACCCAGTACTTC | CASSLGLAGEQETQYF
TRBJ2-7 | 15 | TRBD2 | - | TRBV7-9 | TGTGCCAGCAGCCCTCCGGGGGGGGCGACCTACGAGCAGTACTTC | CASSPPGGATYEQYF
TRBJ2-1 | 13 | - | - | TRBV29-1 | TGCAGCGTTGAAGTAATTGGCAGGGGAGAGCAGTTCTTC | CSVEVIGRGEQFF
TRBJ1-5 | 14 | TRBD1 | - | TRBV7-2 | TGTGCCAGCAGCTTTACAGGGGATGGGCAGCCCCAGCATTTT | CASSFTGDGQPQHF
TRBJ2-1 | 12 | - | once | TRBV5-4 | TGTGCCAGCAGCTTGGGCATCGCGGAGCAGTTCTTC | CASSLGIAEQFF
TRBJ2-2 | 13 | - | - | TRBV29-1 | TGCAGCGTTGCTGAGGTCCCGGCAGGGGAGCTGTTTTTT | CSVAEVPAGELFF
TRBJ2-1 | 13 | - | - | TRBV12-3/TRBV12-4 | TGTGCCAGCAGTCCCGGACTAAACAATGAGCAGTTCTTC | CASSPGLNNEQFF